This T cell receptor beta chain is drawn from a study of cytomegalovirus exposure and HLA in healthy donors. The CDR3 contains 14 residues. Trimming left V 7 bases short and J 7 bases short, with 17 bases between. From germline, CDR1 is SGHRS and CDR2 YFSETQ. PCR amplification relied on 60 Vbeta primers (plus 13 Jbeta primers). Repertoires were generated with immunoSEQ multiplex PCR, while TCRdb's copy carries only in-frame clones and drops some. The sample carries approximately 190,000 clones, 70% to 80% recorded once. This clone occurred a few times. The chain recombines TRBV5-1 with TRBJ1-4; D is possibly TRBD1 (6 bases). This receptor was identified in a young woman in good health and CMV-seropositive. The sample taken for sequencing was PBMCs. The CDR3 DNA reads TGCGCCAGCTCCCCGGGCGACAGGAGTGAAAAACTGTTTTTT. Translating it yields CASSPGDRSEKLFF.